A selection of T cell receptor beta chains follows, all from one sample in a study of OX40 agonist ivuxolimab in advanced cancers. TCRdb's table, derived via immunoSEQ multiplex PCR, lists solely in-frame clones and lacks some. Among over 70,000 clones listed, roughly 89% were seen once. This specimen was CD4+ or CD8+ T cells sorted from blood, taken in a trial of the OX40 agonist ivuxolimab. The receptors were gathered from an adult with an advanced solid tumor such as melanoma, head and neck, liver or kidney cancer. Both conserved end residues are part of each CDR3. Each record gives: clone size, V gene, D gene, J gene, CDR3 DNA, CDR3 protein. The D gene is left open where the match is weak. Not every row has a clone size; where given, it reads once, few, many or a size class.

size: .; V: TRBV5-1; D: .; J: TRBJ1-2; DNA: TGCGCCAGCAGCGCCGATTATGGCTACACCTTC; CDR3: CASSADYGYTF
size: .; V: TRBV15; D: .; J: TRBJ2-1; DNA: TGTGCCACCAGCAGAGGTACGTTGATCGGGTCGTCGGCTCATGAGCAGTTCTTC; CDR3: CATSRGTLIGSSAHEQFF
size: .; V: TRBV27; D: .; J: TRBJ1-5; DNA: TGTGCCAGCAGTTTCTTGGGGTCAGGCAATCAGCCCCAGCATTTT; CDR3: CASSFLGSGNQPQHF
size: .; V: TRBV4-1; D: .; J: TRBJ1-1; DNA: TGCGCCAGCAGCCTTGTTTTCGCGGGGATGAACACTGAAGCTTTCTTT; CDR3: CASSLVFAGMNTEAFF
size: .; V: TRBV19; D: TRBD2; J: TRBJ2-7; DNA: TGTGCCAGTACCCCTTCGTGGGCGGGAGAGGGCAACGAGCAGTACTTC; CDR3: CASTPSWAGEGNEQYF
size: .; V: TRBV2; D: TRBD2; J: TRBJ2-4; DNA: TGTGCCAGCACTTCAGCGGGGGCTAAAAACATTCAGTACTTC; CDR3: CASTSAGAKNIQYF
size: .; V: TRBV5-1; D: TRBD1; J: TRBJ2-3; DNA: TGCGCCAGCAGCCGAACGGGACAGGGGGATTCGGATACGCAGTATTTT; CDR3: CASSRTGQGDSDTQYF
size: .; V: TRBV7-3; D: .; J: TRBJ1-1; DNA: TGTGCCAGCAGCTTGCAGGGTTCCACTGAAGCTTTCTTT; CDR3: CASSLQGSTEAFF
size: .; V: TRBV7-2; D: .; J: TRBJ2-2; DNA: TGTGCCAGCAGCTCGTACAGGGACACCGGGGAGCTGTTTTTT; CDR3: CASSSYRDTGELFF
size: .; V: TRBV6-1; D: .; J: TRBJ2-1; DNA: TGTGCCAGCATGGAGGCGGCCTACAATGAGCAGTTCTTC; CDR3: CASMEAAYNEQFF
size: .; V: TRBV25-1; D: .; J: TRBJ2-7; DNA: TGTGCCAGCAGTGTGCAGGGCTACGAGCAGTACTTC; CDR3: CASSVQGYEQYF
size: few; V: TRBV25-1; D: .; J: TRBJ2-5; DNA: TGTGCCAGCAACCCGAGCGCGAGGGGAGAGACCCAGTACTTC; CDR3: CASNPSARGETQYF
size: .; V: TRBV18; D: .; J: TRBJ2-7; DNA: TGTGCCAGCTCGCCTTCTTCTTGGGGGCAGGGAGGTCACGAGCAGTACTTC; CDR3: CASSPSSWGQGGHEQYF
size: .; V: TRBV19; D: TRBD1; J: TRBJ1-5; DNA: TGTGCCAGTAGTATTTTCGGGGACAGGTCTCTATGGGTGTCCCAGCCCCAGCATTTT; CDR3: CASSIFGDRSLWVSQPQHF
size: .; V: TRBV7-8; D: TRBD2; J: TRBJ2-7; DNA: TGTGCCAGCAGCGCCGCCATAGCGGGAGGACGCTACGAGCAGTACTTC; CDR3: CASSAAIAGGRYEQYF
size: .; V: TRBV9; D: .; J: TRBJ2-2; DNA: TGTGCCAGCAGCCGGGACCGCGGATTCACCGGGGAGCTGTTTTTT; CDR3: CASSRDRGFTGELFF
size: .; V: TRBV27; D: TRBD2; J: TRBJ2-7; DNA: TGTGCCAGCGGGACTAGCTCCAGCTTCGAGCAGTACTTC; CDR3: CASGTSSSFEQYF
size: .; V: TRBV2; D: .; J: TRBJ2-1; DNA: TGTGCCAGCAGTGAAAGGAATGAGCAGTTCTTC; CDR3: CASSERNEQFF
size: .; V: TRBV7-9; D: .; J: TRBJ1-1; DNA: TGTGCCAGCAGCTTCATGGGGGCGGCGGGCACTGAAGCTTTCTTT; CDR3: CASSFMGAAGTEAFF
size: .; V: TRBV7-9; D: TRBD1; J: TRBJ2-7; DNA: TGTGCCAGCAGTTACCCGGGACAGGGGGCCTCGCTGTACTTC; CDR3: CASSYPGQGASLYF
size: .; V: TRBV7-9; D: TRBD2; J: TRBJ2-1; DNA: TGTGCCAGCATTGAGGGACTAGCGTTGCAGCCCAATGAGCAGTTCTTC; CDR3: CASIEGLALQPNEQFF
size: .; V: TRBV5-1; D: .; J: TRBJ2-5; DNA: TGCGCCAGCAGCTTGTGGGGACCCCCGGAGACCCAGTACTTC; CDR3: CASSLWGPPETQYF
size: few; V: TRBV7-6; D: .; J: TRBJ2-1; DNA: TGTGCCAGCAGCCTACGTAGCGGAAACAATGAGCAGTTCTTC; CDR3: CASSLRSGNNEQFF
size: .; V: TRBV9; D: .; J: TRBJ1-3; DNA: TGTGCCAGCAGCGTAAGGGGGGACTCTGGAAACACCATATATTTT; CDR3: CASSVRGDSGNTIYF
size: .; V: TRBV2; D: .; J: TRBJ1-2; DNA: TGTGCCAGCAGTGAGGGAGGGGCGGGAAGCGTCTATGGCTACACCTTC; CDR3: CASSEGGAGSVYGYTF